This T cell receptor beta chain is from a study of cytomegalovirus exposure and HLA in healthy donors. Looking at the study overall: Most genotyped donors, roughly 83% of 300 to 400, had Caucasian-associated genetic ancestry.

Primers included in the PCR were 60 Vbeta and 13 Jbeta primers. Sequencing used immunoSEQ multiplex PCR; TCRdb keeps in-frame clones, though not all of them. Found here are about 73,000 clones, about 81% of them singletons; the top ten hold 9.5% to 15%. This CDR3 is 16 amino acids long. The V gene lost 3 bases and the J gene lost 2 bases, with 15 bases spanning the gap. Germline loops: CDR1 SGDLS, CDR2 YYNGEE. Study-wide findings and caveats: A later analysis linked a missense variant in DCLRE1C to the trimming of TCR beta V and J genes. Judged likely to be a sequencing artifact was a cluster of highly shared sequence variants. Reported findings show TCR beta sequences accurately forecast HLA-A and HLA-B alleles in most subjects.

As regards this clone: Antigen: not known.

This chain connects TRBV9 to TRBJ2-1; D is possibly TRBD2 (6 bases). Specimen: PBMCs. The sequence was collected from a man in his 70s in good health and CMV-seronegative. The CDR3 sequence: CASSERAPLAYNEQFF. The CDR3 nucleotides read TGTGCCAGCAGCGAGCGGGCTCCGCTGGCCTACAATGAGCAGTTCTTC.